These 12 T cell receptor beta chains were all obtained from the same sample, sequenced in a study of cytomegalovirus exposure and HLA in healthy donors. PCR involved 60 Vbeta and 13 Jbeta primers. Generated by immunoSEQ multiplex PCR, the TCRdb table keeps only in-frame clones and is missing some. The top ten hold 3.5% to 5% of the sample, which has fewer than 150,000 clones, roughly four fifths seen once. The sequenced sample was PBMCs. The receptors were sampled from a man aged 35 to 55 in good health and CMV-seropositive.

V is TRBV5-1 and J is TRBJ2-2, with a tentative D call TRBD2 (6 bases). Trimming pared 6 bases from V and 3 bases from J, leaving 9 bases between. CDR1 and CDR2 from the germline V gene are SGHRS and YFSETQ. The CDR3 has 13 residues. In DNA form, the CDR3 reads TGCGCCAGCACGGCTAGCGACACCGGGGAGCTGTTTTTT. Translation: CASTASDTGELFF.

The CDR3 here is CASSLALESGETQYF. The CDR3 DNA reads TGCGCCAGCAGCTTGGCTCTAGAAAGCGGAGAGACCCAGTACTTC. The rearrangement links TRBV5-1 to TRBJ2-5, with a tentative D call TRBD2 (5 bases). CDR1 is SGHRS and CDR2 is YFSETQ in the germline V gene. V lost 0 bases, J lost 4 bases, and 13 bases lay in between. The CDR3 spans 15 residues. The full variable domain, its missing parts supplied by reference TRBV5-1 and TRBJ2-5, is KAGVTQTPRYLIKTRGQQVTLSCSPISGHRSVSWYQQTPGQGLQFLFEYFSETQRNKGNFPGRFSGRQFSNSRSEMNVSTLELGDSALYLCASSLALESGETQYFGPGTRLLVL.

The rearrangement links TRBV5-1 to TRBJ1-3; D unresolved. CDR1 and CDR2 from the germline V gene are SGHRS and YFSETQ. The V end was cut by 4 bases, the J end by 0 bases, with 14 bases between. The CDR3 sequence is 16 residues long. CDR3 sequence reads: CASSPTEISSGNTIYF. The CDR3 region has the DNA TGCGCCAGCAGCCCAACAGAGATAAGCTCTGGAAACACCATATATTTT. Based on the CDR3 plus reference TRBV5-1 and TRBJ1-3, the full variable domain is KAGVTQTPRYLIKTRGQQVTLSCSPISGHRSVSWYQQTPGQGLQFLFEYFSETQRNKGNFPGRFSGRQFSNSRSEMNVSTLELGDSALYLCASSPTEISSGNTIYFGEGSWLTVV.

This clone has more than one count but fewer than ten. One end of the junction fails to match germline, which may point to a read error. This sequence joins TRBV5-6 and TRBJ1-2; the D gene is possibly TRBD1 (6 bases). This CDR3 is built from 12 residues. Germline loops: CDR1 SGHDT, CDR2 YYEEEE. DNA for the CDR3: TGTGCCAGCAGCTCAGGACAGACGCGCACGAGATTC. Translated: CASSSGQTRTRF.

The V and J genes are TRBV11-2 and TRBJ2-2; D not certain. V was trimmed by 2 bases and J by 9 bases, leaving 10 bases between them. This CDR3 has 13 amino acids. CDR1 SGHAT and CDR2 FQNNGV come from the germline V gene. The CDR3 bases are TGTGCCAGCAGCTTAAGGATTGGGCGGGAGCTGTTTTTT. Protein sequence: CASSLRIGRELFF. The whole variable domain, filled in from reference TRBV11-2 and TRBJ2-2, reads EAGVAQSPRYKIIEKRQSVAFWCNPISGHATLYWYQQILGQGPKLLIQFQNNGVVDDSQLPKDRFSAERLKGVDSTLKIQPAKLEDSAVYLCASSLRIGRELFFGEGSRLTVL.

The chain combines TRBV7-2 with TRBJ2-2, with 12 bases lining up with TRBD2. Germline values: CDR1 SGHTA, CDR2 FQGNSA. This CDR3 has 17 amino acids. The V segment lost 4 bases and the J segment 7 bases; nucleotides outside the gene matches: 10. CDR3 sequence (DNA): TGTGCCAGCAGCTGGAGACTAGCGGGAGAATTTAGCGGGGAGCTGTTTTTT. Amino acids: CASSWRLAGEFSGELFF.

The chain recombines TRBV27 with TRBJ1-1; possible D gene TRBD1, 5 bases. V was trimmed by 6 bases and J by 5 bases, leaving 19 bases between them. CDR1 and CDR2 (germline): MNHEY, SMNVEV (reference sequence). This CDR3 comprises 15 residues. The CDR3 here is CASRPGGGAGTEAFF. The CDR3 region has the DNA TGTGCCAGCAGACCCGGTGGAGGGGCGGGGACTGAAGCTTTCTTT.

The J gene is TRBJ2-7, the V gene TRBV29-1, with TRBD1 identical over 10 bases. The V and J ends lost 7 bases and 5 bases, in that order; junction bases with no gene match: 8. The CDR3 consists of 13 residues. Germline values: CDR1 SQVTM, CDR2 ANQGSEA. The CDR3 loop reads CSAVGQGVNEQYF. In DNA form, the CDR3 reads TGCAGCGCCGTCGGACAGGGGGTAAACGAGCAGTACTTC.

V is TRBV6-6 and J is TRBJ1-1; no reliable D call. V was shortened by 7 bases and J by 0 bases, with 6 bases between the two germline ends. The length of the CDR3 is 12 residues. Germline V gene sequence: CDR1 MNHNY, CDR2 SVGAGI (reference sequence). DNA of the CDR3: TGTGCCAGCACTAGCGTGAACACTGAAGCTTTCTTT. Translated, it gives CASTSVNTEAFF.

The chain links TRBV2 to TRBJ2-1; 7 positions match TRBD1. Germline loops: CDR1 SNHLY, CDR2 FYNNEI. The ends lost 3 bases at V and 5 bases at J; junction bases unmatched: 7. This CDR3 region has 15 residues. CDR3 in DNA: TGTGCCAGCAGTGATTACAGGGGCTATGACAATGAGCAGTTCTTC. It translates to CASSDYRGYDNEQFF.

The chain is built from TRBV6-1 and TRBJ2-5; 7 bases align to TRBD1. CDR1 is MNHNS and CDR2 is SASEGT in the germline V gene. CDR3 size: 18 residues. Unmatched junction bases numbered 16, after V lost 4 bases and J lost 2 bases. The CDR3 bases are TGTGCCAGCAGTGGCAGAGACGGGACAGCTTTCATTCAAGAGACCCAGTACTTC. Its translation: CASSGRDGTAFIQETQYF.

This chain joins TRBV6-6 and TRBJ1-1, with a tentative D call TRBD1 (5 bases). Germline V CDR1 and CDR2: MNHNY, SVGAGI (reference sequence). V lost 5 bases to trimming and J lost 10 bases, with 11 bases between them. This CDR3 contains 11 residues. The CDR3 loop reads CASSSQGGAFF. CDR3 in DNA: TGTGCCAGCAGTAGCCAGGGCGGAGCTTTCTTT.